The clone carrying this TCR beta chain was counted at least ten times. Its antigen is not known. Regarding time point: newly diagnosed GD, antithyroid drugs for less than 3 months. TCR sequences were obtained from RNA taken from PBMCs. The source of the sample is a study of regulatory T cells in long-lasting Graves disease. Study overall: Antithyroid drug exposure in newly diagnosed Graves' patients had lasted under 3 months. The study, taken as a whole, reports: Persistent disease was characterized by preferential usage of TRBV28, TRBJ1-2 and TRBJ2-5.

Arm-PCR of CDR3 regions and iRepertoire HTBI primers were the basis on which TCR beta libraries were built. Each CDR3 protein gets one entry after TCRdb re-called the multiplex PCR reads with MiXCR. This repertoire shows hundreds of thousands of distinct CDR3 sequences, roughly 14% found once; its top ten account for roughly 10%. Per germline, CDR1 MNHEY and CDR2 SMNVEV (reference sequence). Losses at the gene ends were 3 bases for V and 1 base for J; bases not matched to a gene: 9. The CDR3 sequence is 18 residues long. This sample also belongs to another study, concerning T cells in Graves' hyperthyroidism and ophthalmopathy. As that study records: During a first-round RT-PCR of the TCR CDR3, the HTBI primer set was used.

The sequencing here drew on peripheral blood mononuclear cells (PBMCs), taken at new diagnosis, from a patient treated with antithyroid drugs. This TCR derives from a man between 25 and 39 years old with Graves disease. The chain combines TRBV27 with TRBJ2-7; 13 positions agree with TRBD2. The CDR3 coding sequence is TGTGCCAGCAGTTTCCGGGGGAGGGGACTAGCGGGGTCCTACGAGCAGTACTTC. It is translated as CASSFRGRGLAGSYEQYF.